Below, 31 T cell receptor beta chains from the same sample are listed, as sequenced in a study of CD8 T cells in Susac syndrome (dated by TCRdb to the late 2010s). To prepare the library, the immunoSEQ multiplex PCR assay was applied. RNA was extracted using the RNeasy kit, and roughly 0.45 to 1 microgram was reverse transcribed with random hexamers. TCRdb took the public reads, trimmed them with fastp at Q25, ran MiXCR for clone calling and kept in-frame beta chains. A single entry per CDR3 protein holds the most common genes and DNA from its merged rows. The sample records around 280,000 distinct CDR3 sequences, approximately 84% of which are singletons. The top ten clones comprise approximately 0.11% of the sample. The sample consisted of CD8+ T cells from PBMCs. The receptors derive from a human donor with multiple sclerosis.

This clonotype came up once. Germline and junction disagree at one end, which may indicate a read error. This chain connects TRBV7-9 to TRBJ2-7; D not resolved. This CDR3 region has 11 residues. Germline loops: CDR1 SEHNR, CDR2 FQNEAQ (reference sequence). The CDR3 region is CASSRYYEQCF. In DNA, the CDR3 is TGTGCCAGCAGCCGCTACTACGAGCAGTGCTTC.

The CDR3 loop reads CAARQENHEQYF. The DNA for the CDR3 is TGTGCCGCCCGACAGGAGAACCACGAGCAGTACTTC. The chain is built from TRBV10-3 and TRBJ2-7, with D possibly TRBD1 on 6 matching bases. The CDR3 has 12 amino acids. Trimming pared 11 bases from V and 5 bases from J, leaving 16 bases between. The germline V gene encodes CDR1 ENHRY and CDR2 SYGVKD.

V and J are TRBV2 and TRBJ2-5, with D perhaps TRBD1 (5 bases). CDR3 length: 14 amino acids. Germline CDR1 and CDR2: SNHLY and FYNNEI. The V gene lost 8 bases and the J gene lost 2 bases, with 15 bases spanning the gap. The CDR3 loop reads CASYGQGPQETQYF. The CDR3 nucleotides are TGTGCCAGCTACGGTCAGGGCCCACAAGAGACCCAGTACTTC. Looking up the rest from reference TRBV2 and TRBJ2-5 gives the full variable domain: EPEVTQTPSHQVTQMGQEVILRCVPISNHLYFYWYRQILGQKVEFLVSFYNNEISEKSEIFDDQFSVERPDGSNFTLKIRSTKLEDSAMYFCASYGQGPQETQYFGPGTRLLVL.

This clonotype was counted a few times. The chain joins TRBV6-2 or TRBV6-3 to TRBJ2-3; D is unclear. The V gene's germline CDR1 is MNHEY and CDR2 SVGEGT. V was clipped by 2 bases and J by 2 bases, with 8 bases between them. There are 14 residues in the CDR3. DNA of the CDR3: TGTGCCAGCAGTTACGATGCGGTCACAGATACGCAGTATTTT. It encodes CASSYDAVTDTQYF.

The rearrangement links TRBV9 to TRBJ2-1; D might be TRBD2 (5 bases). Deletions cut 0 bases from V and 9 bases from J, with 7 bases between. Looked up from germline, CDR1 is SGDLS and CDR2 is YYNGEE. The CDR3 runs to 12 residues. CDR3 in amino acids: CASSVDSGEQFF. CDR3 nucleotide sequence: TGTGCCAGCAGCGTAGACAGCGGTGAGCAGTTCTTC.

This clonotype was picked up one time. The chain uses TRBV21-1 and TRBJ2-7. TRBV21-1 is labeled a pseudogene. The CDR3 loop spans 16 amino acids. CDR3 sequence reads: CASSPNSIDSTYEQYF. As DNA, the CDR3 is TGTGCCAGCAGTCCAAACTCGATAGACAGCACCTACGAGCAGTACTTC.

This clonotype was seen a single time. The chain joins TRBV3-1 to TRBJ1-2; D is undetermined. The V gene's germline CDR1 is LGHDT and CDR2 YNNKEL (reference sequence). V was clipped by 0 bases and J by 2 bases, with 16 bases between them. CDR3 length: 17 residues. CDR3 amino acids: CASSQDPDYGPNYGYTF. For the CDR3, the DNA is TGTGCCAGCAGCCAAGACCCGGACTACGGGCCCAACTATGGCTACACCTTC.

This rearrangement joins TRBV7-9 to TRBJ2-3; weak D call: TRBD2 (5 bases). The germline V gene has CDR1 SEHNR and CDR2 FQNEAQ (reference sequence). The V end was cut by 1 base, the J end by 7 bases, with 12 bases between. The CDR3 extends over 14 amino acids. The CDR3 spells CASSLESGRNTQYF. In DNA form, the CDR3 reads TGTGCCAGCAGCTTAGAATCGGGAAGGAATACGCAGTATTTT.

The CDR3 protein is CASSYWDSNQPQHF. CDR3 in DNA: TGTGCCAGCAGTTACTGGGACAGCAATCAGCCCCAGCATTTT. This chain joins TRBV6-2 or TRBV6-3 and TRBJ1-5; perhaps TRBD1 as D (5 bases). V gave up 1 base and J gave up 1 base, with 5 bases separating them. This CDR3 has 14 residues. CDR1 is MNHEY and CDR2 is SVGEGT in the germline V gene.

This chain joins TRBV30 and TRBJ1-1; a possible D gene is TRBD1 (5 bases). Trimming removed 2 bases at V and 5 bases at J, with 6 bases between. The germline V gene encodes CDR1 GTSNPN and CDR2 SVGIG (reference sequence). The CDR3 covers 11 residues. DNA for the CDR3: TGTGCCTGGAGTAAGGGGACTGAAGCTTTCTTT. It encodes CAWSKGTEAFF.

The chain joins TRBV27 to TRBJ2-7; D could derive from TRBD1 or TRBD2 (7 bases each). The CDR3 sequence is 14 residues long. V dropped 2 bases and J dropped 3 bases, with 11 bases sitting between them. Germline CDR1 MNHEY, CDR2 SMNVEV (reference sequence). CDR3 DNA sequence: TGTGCCAGCAGTTTAAGCAGGGGGGGCTACGAGCAGTACTTC. Translation gives CASSLSRGGYEQYF.

The chain uses TRBV13 and TRBJ1-5, with TRBD1 as a possible D gene (5 bases). The CDR3 is 12 amino acids. Trimming pared 6 bases from V and 10 bases from J, leaving 13 bases between. The germline V gene encodes CDR1 PRHDT and CDR2 FYEKMQ (reference sequence). This chain's CDR3 is CASSGDGSPQHF. Written as DNA, the CDR3 is TGTGCCAGCAGTGGGGACGGCTCACCCCAGCATTTT.

This clonotype has just a few counts. The chain recombines TRBV2 with TRBJ2-1; 7 nucleotides match TRBD2. The junction had 3 bases not matched to a gene; V was cut back by 7 bases and J by 6 bases. The V gene's germline CDR1 is SNHLY and CDR2 FYNNEI. This CDR3 is 12 amino acids long. CDR3 in DNA: TGTGCCAGCAACCCTAGCGGCAATGAGCAGTTCTTC. Protein: CASNPSGNEQFF.

The chain has TRBV11-2 and TRBJ2-1; D remains unclear. V lost 5 bases and J lost 0, with 17 bases in between. Germline V gene lookup returns CDR1 SGHAT and CDR2 FQNNGV. The CDR3 has 17 residues. CDR3 sequence (DNA): TGTGCCAGCAGCCCCAGACCCGGCGGAAGCTCCTACAATGAGCAGTTCTTC. The encoded protein is CASSPRPGGSSYNEQFF.

V gene TRBV6-5 combines with J gene TRBJ2-4; tentatively, D is TRBD1 (6 bases). V was trimmed by 4 bases and J by 3 bases, leaving 16 bases between them. The CDR3 runs to 16 residues. In germline, CDR1 is MNHEY, CDR2 SVGAGI. DNA for the CDR3: TGTGCCAGCAGTTCTACACCCAGGGGTGGCAAAAACATTCAGTACTTC. The encoded protein is CASSSTPRGGKNIQYF.

The chain employs TRBV20-1 and TRBJ1-2, with 10 bases aligning to TRBD1. CDR1 and CDR2 (germline): DFQATT, SNEGSKA (reference sequence). The CDR3 contains 14 residues. V shed 5 bases, J shed 4 bases, and the junction held 7 bases outside the gene matches. The CDR3 spells CSAPSGDRGYGYTF. DNA of the CDR3: TGCAGTGCTCCCTCGGGGGACAGGGGCTATGGCTACACCTTC.

This chain connects TRBV5-6 to TRBJ2-7; the match to TRBD1 covers 9 bases. The germline gives CDR1 SGHDT, CDR2 YYEEEE. Trimming took 4 bases from V and 3 from J; bases not matched to a gene: 11. The CDR3 length is 16 residues. CDR3 residues: CASSPSAGQGFYEQYF. CDR3 bases: TGTGCCAGCAGCCCTTCGGCGGGACAGGGCTTCTACGAGCAGTACTTC.

The V call is TRBV6-1, the J call TRBJ1-2, with D possibly matching TRBD1 (6 bases). From germline, CDR1 is MNHNS and CDR2 SASEGT. V was shortened by 5 bases and J by 4 bases, with 20 bases between the two germline ends. This CDR3 contains 16 residues. The DNA of the CDR3 is TGTGCCAGCAGTCCGGACAGTTGGGGCAAGAGCTATGGCTACACCTTC. Translating gives CASSPDSWGKSYGYTF.

CDR3 sequence (DNA): TGTGCCAGCAGCGTAGCTGGGGCGAGTGGCATCTCTGGAAACACCATATATTTT. It translates to CASSVAGASGISGNTIYF. The chain recombines TRBV9 with TRBJ1-3; tentatively, D is TRBD1 (5 bases). V shed 0 bases and J shed 0 bases, with 16 bases lying between them. Germline values: CDR1 SGDLS, CDR2 YYNGEE. The CDR3 spans 18 residues.

The gene calls are TRBV6-1 and TRBJ2-7, with TRBD1 matching 10 bases. Germline values: CDR1 MNHNS, CDR2 SASEGT. The CDR3 covers 18 residues. V shed 6 bases, J shed 3 bases, and the junction held 17 bases outside the gene matches. In nucleotides, the CDR3 is TGTGCCAGCAGGCGGCGTGGGGACAGGGGCATTCGGGACTACGAGCAGTACTTC. Translating gives CASRRRGDRGIRDYEQYF.

This chain joins TRBV27 and TRBJ2-5, with D possibly being TRBD1 (5 bases). Looked up from germline, CDR1 is MNHEY and CDR2 is SMNVEV (reference sequence). The CDR3 extends over 14 amino acids. V was pared by 5 bases and J by 2 bases, with 12 bases between. This CDR3 is CASSPWQGQETQYF. CDR3 nucleotides: TGTGCCAGCAGTCCCTGGCAGGGTCAAGAGACCCAGTACTTC.

The chain joins TRBV19 to TRBJ1-1; D unclear. This CDR3 region has 14 residues. Trimming cost V 3 bases and J 6 bases, with 14 bases left between them. Germline V gives CDR1 LNHDA, CDR2 SQIVND (reference sequence). The CDR3 here is CASSIGPSSSEAFF. In DNA, the CDR3 is TGTGCCAGTAGTATCGGGCCTTCGAGCTCTGAAGCTTTCTTT. Full variable domain (missing parts from reference TRBV19 and TRBJ1-1): DGGITQSPKYLFRKEGQNVTLSCEQNLNHDAMYWYRQDPGQGLRLIYYSQIVNDFQKGDIAEGYSVSREKKESFPLTVTSAQKNPTAFYLCASSIGPSSSEAFFGQGTRLTVV.

The chain joins TRBV27 to TRBJ2-1; D may match TRBD1 or TRBD2 (5 bases each). The CDR3 extends over 16 amino acids. V was trimmed by 6 bases and J by 9 bases, leaving 24 bases between them. Germline values: CDR1 MNHEY, CDR2 SMNVEV (reference sequence). This CDR3 is CASRALRDPPLIEQFF. In DNA form, the CDR3 reads TGTGCCAGCAGGGCCCTACGGGACCCCCCGCTCATTGAGCAGTTCTTC.

This clonotype has more than one count but fewer than ten. The rearrangement uses TRBV27 and TRBJ2-6; D unresolved. Trimming removed 3 bases at V and 3 bases at J, with 3 bases between. In germline, CDR1 is MNHEY, CDR2 SMNVEV (reference sequence). This CDR3 is 13 amino acids long. CDR3 region: CASSFGGANVLTF. CDR3 coding DNA: TGTGCCAGCAGTTTTGGTGGGGCCAACGTCCTGACTTTC.

The V gene is TRBV6-5, the J gene TRBJ2-2; 7 bases match TRBD2. This CDR3 has 17 amino acids. V gave up 1 base and J gave up 0 bases; unmatched junction bases: 5. Germline CDR1 is MNHEY and CDR2 is SVGAGI. The CDR3 sequence: CASSYLTSLSNTGELFF. The CDR3 coding sequence is TGTGCCAGCAGTTACTTGACTAGCCTGTCGAACACCGGGGAGCTGTTTTTT.

The chain joins TRBV29-1 to TRBJ1-1; D remains unclear. Trimming removed 0 bases from V and 5 bases from J, with 13 bases in between. The CDR3 is 14 residues long. The germline V gene has CDR1 SQVTM and CDR2 ANQGSEA. In DNA form, the CDR3 reads TGCAGCGTTGAAGATAGCGGGGAGGAAACTGAAGCTTTCTTT. This encodes CSVEDSGEETEAFF.

This clonotype was seen more than once but under ten times. V is TRBV11-2 and J is TRBJ2-7, with a weak D call TRBD1 (6 bases). V was pared by 2 bases and J by 0 bases, with 17 bases between. Germline V gene sequence: CDR1 SGHAT, CDR2 FQNNGV. This CDR3 contains 17 residues. Here the CDR3 reads CASSLRMGQGPSYEQYF. CDR3 in DNA: TGTGCCAGCAGCTTAAGAATGGGCCAGGGGCCCTCCTACGAGCAGTACTTC.

This chain joins TRBV11-2 and TRBJ2-7; TRBD1 matches 8 bases. J gave up 7 bases and V 3 bases, and 5 bases lay outside the gene matches. Germline V gene lookup returns CDR1 SGHAT and CDR2 FQNNGV. CDR3 length: 13 residues. The CDR3 coding sequence is TGTGCCAGCAGCTTGGGGGGACAGGATGAGCAGTACTTC. Residues: CASSLGGQDEQYF.

The chain recombines TRBV6-2 or TRBV6-3 with TRBJ2-7, with D tentatively TRBD1 (8 bases). V gave up 8 bases and J gave up 7 bases, with 18 bases separating them. The CDR3 loop spans 13 amino acids. Germline V lookup: CDR1 MNHEY, CDR2 SVGEGT. As DNA, the CDR3 is TGTGCCAGCGGACAGGGAGGGGCGAGGGAGCAGTACTTC. It translates to CASGQGGAREQYF.

V and J are TRBV6-1 and TRBJ1-2, with a weak D call TRBD1 (5 bases). CDR1 MNHNS and CDR2 SASEGT come from the germline V gene. The CDR3 spans 15 residues. V was clipped by 2 bases and J by 4 bases, with 14 bases between them. In DNA, the CDR3 is TGTGCCAGCAGTGAATGGGGCCCGGGGAGCTATGGCTACACCTTC. This encodes CASSEWGPGSYGYTF.

This clonotype was counted a single time. J is TRBJ2-5 and V is TRBV27; TRBD1 agrees at 7 bases. This CDR3 region has 14 residues. Germline V gene data show CDR1 as MNHEY and CDR2 as SMNVEV (reference sequence). V dropped 5 bases and J dropped 4; count of bases not matched to a gene: 7. The DNA for the CDR3 is TGTGCCAGCAGTGCGCTGGGGGACAGAGAGACCCAGTACTTC. Translated, it gives CASSALGDRETQYF.